Following are 4 T cell receptor beta chains from one sample sequenced in a study of OX40 agonist ivuxolimab in advanced cancers. Clones were sequenced by immunoSEQ multiplex PCR, and TCRdb holds only the in-frame ones, with some missing. This sample has 100,000 or so clones, with 90% to 96% found just once. Sequenced material: CD4+ or CD8+ T cells sorted from blood, taken in a trial of the OX40 agonist ivuxolimab. The source of these receptors is an adult with an advanced solid tumor such as melanoma, head and neck, liver or kidney cancer.

This clone occurred once. The chain recombines TRBV27 with TRBJ1-5; the D is unclear. Per germline, CDR1 MNHEY and CDR2 SMNVEV (reference sequence). The ends were cut back, 5 bases at V and 3 bases at J, with 11 bases in the middle. The CDR3 has 14 residues. CDR3 sequence reads: CASSVSGNNQPQHF. The DNA for the CDR3 is TGTGCCAGCAGTGTGTCGGGGAACAATCAGCCCCAGCATTTT.

The rearrangement uses TRBV7-3 and TRBJ1-1; D is unclear. Germline-derived CDR1 and CDR2 are SGHTA and FQGTGA. The CDR3 extends over 13 amino acids. Trimming removed 5 bases at V and 1 base at J, with 8 bases between. This CDR3 reads CASSQDSNTEAFF. The CDR3 nucleotides are TGTGCCAGCAGCCAAGACTCGAACACTGAAGCTTTCTTT.

This chain connects TRBV7-9 to TRBJ2-3, with D tentatively TRBD2 (6 bases). This CDR3 spans 14 amino acids. Germline CDR1 and CDR2: SEHNR and FQNEAQ (reference sequence). Between the trimmed V and J ends, which lost 5 bases and 0 bases, there was a span of 9 bases. CDR3 DNA sequence: TGTGCCAGCAGCCAGGCGGGGAGCACAGATACGCAGTATTTT. Protein: CASSQAGSTDTQYF.

The chain combines TRBV6-1 with TRBJ2-5; a possible D gene is TRBD2 (6 bases). Germline V gene data show CDR1 as MNHNS and CDR2 as SASEGT. This CDR3 has 12 amino acids. The ends were cut back, 11 bases at V and 4 bases at J, with 14 bases in the middle. CDR3 sequence reads: CAGRRIGETQYF. The CDR3 DNA reads as TGTGCCGGGAGGCGGATTGGAGAGACCCAGTACTTC.